Listed here are 8 T cell receptor beta chains from one sample, sequenced in a study of regulatory T cells in long-lasting Graves disease. Time point here: newly diagnosed GD, antithyroid drugs for less than 3 months. Scientists built the TCR library using RNA that was extracted from PBMCs. For TCR beta, libraries came from iRepertoire HTBI primers and Arm-PCR of CDR3 regions. TCRdb re-called the multiplex PCR reads through MiXCR, storing one row per CDR3 protein. The table includes fewer than 550,000 distinct CDR3 sequences, approximately 16% detected once. These sequences were also reported in another study, on T cells in Graves' hyperthyroidism and ophthalmopathy.

The material was peripheral blood mononuclear cells (PBMCs), obtained at new diagnosis, from a patient treated with antithyroid drugs. The receptors come from a woman in her late teens or twenties with Graves disease.

The rearrangement links TRBV11-2 to TRBJ2-1; 8 bases match TRBD2. The germline V gene encodes CDR1 SGHAT and CDR2 FQNNGV. The V and J ends lost 5 bases and 7 bases, in that order; junction bases with no gene match: 10. The CDR3 length is 15 residues. CDR3 in amino acids: CASSDQGLEYNEQFF. The CDR3 DNA follows: TGTGCCAGCAGCGACCAGGGACTAGAGTATAATGAGCAGTTCTTC.

This clonotype was seen a few times. V usage is TRBV3-1 and J usage is TRBJ2-2; D might be TRBD2 (5 bases). CDR1 LGHDT and CDR2 YNNKEL come from the germline V gene (reference sequence). The CDR3 runs to 16 residues. The V end was cut by 3 bases, the J end by 3 bases, with 14 bases between. The CDR3 DNA reads TGTGCCAGCAGCCAGCTAACTAGGGCCCACACCGGGGAGCTGTTTTTT. Residues: CASSQLTRAHTGELFF.

The table lists this clonotype with many counts. The V call is TRBV30, the J call TRBJ1-4; perhaps TRBD1 as D (5 bases). CDR1 is GTSNPN, CDR2 SVGIG, per germline (reference sequence). The CDR3 runs 13 residues. Trimming cost V 4 bases and J 7 bases, with 13 bases left between them. The CDR3 loop is CAWKQKTVEKLFF. The DNA of the CDR3 is TGTGCCTGGAAACAGAAGACAGTTGAAAAACTGTTTTTT.

The V and J genes are TRBV9 and TRBJ2-5; D perhaps matches TRBD1 (7 bases). Germline-derived CDR1 and CDR2 are SGDLS and YYNGEE. The ends were cut back, 0 bases at V and 9 bases at J, with 12 bases in the middle. The CDR3 length is 13 residues. In nucleotides, the CDR3 is TGTGCCAGCAGCGTAGTTCAGGGGGAGGCCCAGTACTTC. Its protein product is CASSVVQGEAQYF.

This clonotype has at least ten counts. The chain links TRBV20-1 to TRBJ2-5; no firm D call. There are 12 residues in the CDR3. Looked up from germline, CDR1 is DFQATT and CDR2 is SNEGSKA (reference sequence). V was clipped by 4 bases and J by 7 bases, with 13 bases between them. This CDR3 is CSAIFQWGTQYF. The CDR3 DNA reads as TGCAGTGCTATATTCCAGTGGGGGACCCAGTACTTC.

This clonotype has at least ten counts. The chain links TRBV28 to TRBJ1-1; no reliable D call. The CDR3 consists of 14 residues. CDR1 is MDHEN and CDR2 is SYDVKM in the germline V gene. The V end was cut by 8 bases, the J end by 4 bases, with 17 bases between. Here the CDR3 reads CASLLQVGSTEAFF. In nucleotides, the CDR3 is TGTGCCAGCCTACTTCAGGTTGGTAGCACTGAAGCTTTCTTT.

With respect to this clonotype: A read error likely explains this, since a far larger clone differs by one base. This sequence joins TRBV7-9 and TRBJ2-4, with D possibly TRBD2 on 6 matching bases. The CDR3 sequence is 16 residues long. CDR1 SEHNR and CDR2 FQNEAQ come from the germline V gene (reference sequence). The CDR3 coding sequence is TGTGCCAGCAGCACAAGTGTGGGAGGCCTTAGGAATGAGGAGTTCTTC. As protein: CASSTSVGGLRNEEFF.

This clonotype was seen many times. The chain joins TRBV2 to TRBJ1-2, with TRBD1 identical over 11 bases. J was trimmed by 4 bases and V by 2 bases; bases with no gene match: 3. In germline, CDR1 is SNHLY, CDR2 FYNNEI. The CDR3 consists of 15 residues. The CDR3 loop reads CASSETGTGGYGYTF. The CDR3 DNA reads TGTGCCAGCAGTGAAACCGGGACAGGGGGCTATGGCTACACCTTC.